The T cell receptor (beta chain) under discussion was sequenced for a study of T cells in Graves' hyperthyroidism and ophthalmopathy. This clonotype was found many times. Amplification yielded TCR beta CDR3 regions, with RNA transcripts as the source. HTBI primers drove first-round RT-PCR of the TCR CDR3. TCRdb recomputed calls from the multiplex PCR reads with MiXCR, one row per CDR3 protein. The sample consists of 130,000 or so distinct CDR3 sequences, around 20% of them appearing once. The CDR3 extends over 14 amino acids. The J segment lost 3 bases and the V segment lost 6 bases, leaving 7 bases of the junction unmatched. Germline V CDR1 and CDR2: SQVTM, ANQGSEA. PBMCs came from 7.5 to 10 ml fresh peripheral blood.

Sequenced material: blood. The rearrangement links TRBV29-1 to TRBJ2-1; TRBD1 matches 8 bases. The receptor was derived from a woman aged 45-59 years with Graves' hyperthyroidism that later progressed to Graves' ophthalmopathy. CDR3 protein: CSVLGQDVYNEQFF. DNA of the CDR3: TGCAGCGTATTGGGACAGGACGTCTACAATGAGCAGTTCTTC.